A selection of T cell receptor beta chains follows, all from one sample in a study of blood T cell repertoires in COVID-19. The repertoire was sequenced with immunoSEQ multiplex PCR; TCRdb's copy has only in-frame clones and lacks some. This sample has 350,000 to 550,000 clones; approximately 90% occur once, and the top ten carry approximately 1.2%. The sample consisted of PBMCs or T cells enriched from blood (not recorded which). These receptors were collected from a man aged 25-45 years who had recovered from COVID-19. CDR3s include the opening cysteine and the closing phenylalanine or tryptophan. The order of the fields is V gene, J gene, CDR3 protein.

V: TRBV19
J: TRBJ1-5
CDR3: CASSYRDRDNQPQHF

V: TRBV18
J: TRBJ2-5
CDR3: CASSARTGVEETQYF

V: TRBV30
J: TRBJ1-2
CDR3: CAWSAAVHGYTF

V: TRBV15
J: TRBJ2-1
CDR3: CATSRGRDTYNEQFF

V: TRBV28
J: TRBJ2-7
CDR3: CASSSATSGPPPGQYF

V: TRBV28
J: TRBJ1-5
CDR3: CASSVGWRGNSQPQHF

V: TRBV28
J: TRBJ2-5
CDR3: CASTTARAGGGLETQYF

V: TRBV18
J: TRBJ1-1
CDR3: CASSPRSDRQNTEAFF

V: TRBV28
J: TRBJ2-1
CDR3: CASSSIGTGGSEQFF

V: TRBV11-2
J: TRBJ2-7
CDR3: CASSLGIAGSYEQYF

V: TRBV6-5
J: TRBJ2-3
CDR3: CASSLATSSAAQYF

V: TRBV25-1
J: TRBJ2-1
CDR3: CASSTTGWVSEQFF

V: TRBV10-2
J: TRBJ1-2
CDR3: CASTPTGNSGYTF

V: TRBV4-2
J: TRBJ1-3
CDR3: CASSQGVSSGENTIYF

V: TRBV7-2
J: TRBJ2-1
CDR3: CASSSPSPNEQFF

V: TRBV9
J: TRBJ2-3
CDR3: CASSVGGLGTDTQYF

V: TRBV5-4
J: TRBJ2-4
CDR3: CASSPGGRAKNIQYF

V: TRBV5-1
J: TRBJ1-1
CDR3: CASSFTGGQMNTEAFF